This T cell receptor (beta chain) emerged from a study of identical twins. From the 5' RACE reads, TCRdb called clonotypes with MiXCR, one entry per CDR3 protein. The sample includes 350,000 to 500,000 distinct CDR3 sequences, less than 20% of them seen just once. Findings and caveats of the study: Insertions were fewer in abundant cord blood beta clonotypes, whereas memory repertoires showed none of this pattern.

This CDR3 is 16 amino acids long. Germline CDR1 reads SGHTA; CDR2 reads FQGNSA. Trimming shortened V by 1 base and J by 0 bases, and 9 bases separated the two germline ends. With respect to this clonotype: Its target is unknown.

The sample taken for sequencing was naive T cells sorted from blood. This TCR was recovered from a middle-aged man in good health. The chain couples TRBV7-2 to TRBJ2-2; weak D call: TRBD1 (5 bases). The chain's CDR3 is CASSLVRATNTGELFF. DNA of the CDR3: TGTGCCAGCAGCTTAGTCAGGGCAACGAACACCGGGGAGCTGTTTTTT.